The T cell receptor (beta chain) described here comes from a study of early T cells in non-severe SARS-CoV-2 infection. Background on the study: Chains were not paired, and sequencing was done on bulk RNA from unsorted whole blood.

Details on this clonotype: What it binds is unknown.

CDR1 and CDR2 from the germline V gene are SGHAT and FQNNGV. Trimming shortened V by 5 bases and J by 2 bases, and 16 bases separated the two germline ends. CDR3 length: 16 residues. Each single cDNA molecule received a unique molecular identifier. TCRdb re-derived calls from the 5' RACE reads in MiXCR, one entry per CDR3 protein. This table holds about 30,000 distinct CDR3 sequences, around 5% found once. The study's findings and limits: Private and CD4 specificities were missed by VDJdb matching, which favored anti-spike CD8 responses.

This chain uses TRBV11-2 with TRBJ2-1, with D perhaps TRBD2 (5 bases). The receptor's source is an adult who was a healthcare worker with PCR-confirmed SARS-CoV-2 infection or an uninfected control (not recorded which). Input material: whole blood. The CDR3 reads CASSPFGLETYNEQFF. The CDR3 nucleotides are TGTGCCAGCAGCCCCTTCGGACTCGAGACCTACAATGAGCAGTTCTTC.